The 6 T cell receptor beta chains given below trace back to one sample, sequenced in a study of blood T cell repertoires in COVID-19. Only in-frame clones appear in the TCRdb table, and some are missing; sequencing was by immunoSEQ multiplex PCR. The profile shows 140,000 to 150,000 clones, roughly 88% of them singletons. The source material was peripheral blood. The receptors were gathered from a woman between 45 and 60 years old with acute or convalescent COVID-19.

CDR3 region: CAIRDETGGNTEAFF. Written as DNA, the CDR3 is TGTGCCATCAGGGACGAGACAGGGGGCAACACTGAAGCTTTCTTT. J is TRBJ1-1 and V is TRBV10-3, with 10 bases that match TRBD1. The germline V gene encodes CDR1 ENHRY and CDR2 SYGVKD. CDR3 size: 15 residues. With V trimmed by 6 bases and J by 2 bases, 6 bases remained unmatched.

The chain uses TRBV5-6 and TRBJ1-6; tentative D call: TRBD1 (6 bases). V was cut by 0 bases and J by 0 bases, with 13 bases left in between. This CDR3 spans 18 amino acids. Germline CDR1 is SGHDT and CDR2 is YYEEEE. This CDR3 reads CASSLVTGWGSYNSPLHF. CDR3 bases: TGTGCCAGCAGCTTGGTTACAGGGTGGGGCTCCTATAATTCACCCCTCCACTTT.

This chain links TRBV23-1 with TRBJ2-1; unclear D gene. TRBV23-1 falls under the ORF class, with uncertain function. CDR3 length equals 15 residues. Deletions cut 0 bases from V and 0 bases from J, with 6 bases between. CDR3 coding DNA: TGCGCCAGCAGTCAATCGACAAACTCCTACAATGAGCAGTTCTTC. Amino acids: CASSQSTNSYNEQFF.

The chain has TRBV12-3 or TRBV12-4 and TRBJ2-1, with TRBD2 as a possible D gene (6 bases). The CDR3 spans 13 residues. V dropped 7 bases and J dropped 5 bases, with 12 bases sitting between them. CDR3 region: CASNLGLDNEQFF. DNA for the CDR3: TGTGCCAGCAACCTGGGACTCGACAATGAGCAGTTCTTC.

The rearrangement links TRBV5-4 to TRBJ2-4; 7 bases match TRBD1. CDR1 and CDR2 (germline): SGHNT, YYREEE (reference sequence). The CDR3 contains 16 residues. Unmatched junction bases numbered 3, after V lost 0 bases and J lost 0 bases. CDR3 region: CASSLGAGGAKNIQYF. Here the CDR3 DNA reads TGTGCCAGCAGCTTGGGGGCAGGGGGAGCCAAAAACATTCAGTACTTC.

The V gene is TRBV29-1, the J gene TRBJ1-1; D not certain. CDR1 SQVTM and CDR2 ANQGSEA come from the germline V gene. The CDR3 is 14 residues long. V lost 0 bases, J lost 2 bases, and 10 bases lay in between. In DNA, the CDR3 is TGCAGCGTTGAAGATCCCATACTCAACACTGAAGCTTTCTTT. It codes for CSVEDPILNTEAFF. Full variable domain (remainder filled in from reference TRBV29-1 and TRBJ1-1): SAVISQKPSRDICQRGTSLTIQCQVDSQVTMMFWYRQQPGQSLTLIATANQGSEATYESGFVIDKFPISRPNLTFSTLTVSNMSPEDSSIYLCSVEDPILNTEAFFGQGTRLTVV.